One and the same sample provided the 24 T cell receptor beta chains below, sequenced in a study of blood T cell repertoires in COVID-19. Measured with immunoSEQ multiplex PCR; TCRdb has only the in-frame clones, and not every one. The data show under 200,000 clones, with 80% to 85% seen just once and roughly a tenth held by the top ten. Input material: peripheral blood. The origin of the receptors is a man in his 70s with active or convalescent COVID-19.

This chain connects TRBV7-2 to TRBJ2-1, with TRBD2 matching over 8 bases. The CDR3 length is 15 residues. Germline V gene lookup returns CDR1 SGHTA and CDR2 FQGNSA. The V segment lost 6 bases and the J segment 2 bases; nucleotides outside the gene matches: 6. The chain's CDR3 is CASRESGGPYNEQFF. The CDR3 DNA is TGTGCCAGCAGAGAGAGCGGGGGCCCCTACAATGAGCAGTTCTTC.

The table lists this clone with a count of one. The chain employs TRBV18 and TRBJ1-3; tentative D call: TRBD1 (6 bases). Per the germline V gene, CDR1 is KGHSH and CDR2 is LQKENI. The CDR3 runs to 15 residues. Trimming stripped 0 bases from V and 0 bases from J, with 6 bases between. The CDR3 loop reads CASSPPDSSGNTIYF. CDR3 sequence (DNA): TGTGCCAGCTCACCACCGGACAGCTCTGGAAACACCATATATTTT.

This chain connects TRBV18 to TRBJ1-2; 7 bases agree with TRBD1. V was clipped by 3 bases and J by 4 bases; unmatched bases: 8. Germline values: CDR1 KGHSH, CDR2 LQKENI. There are 15 residues in the CDR3. CDR3 in amino acids: CASSPRTGRPYGYTF. The CDR3 DNA follows: TGTGCCAGCTCACCCCGGACAGGAAGACCCTATGGCTACACCTTC.

The chain employs TRBV2 and TRBJ2-5, with D perhaps matching TRBD1 (5 bases). CDR1 SNHLY and CDR2 FYNNEI come from the germline V gene. CDR3 length equals 13 residues. Trimming shortened V by 2 bases and J by 2 bases, and 6 bases separated the two germline ends. CDR3 protein: CASSEYRQETQYF. For the CDR3, the DNA is TGTGCCAGCAGTGAATACAGGCAAGAGACCCAGTACTTC.

The table lists this clone with a count of one. The chain recombines TRBV7-9 with TRBJ2-7; tentative D call: TRBD2 (6 bases). The germline V gene encodes CDR1 SEHNR and CDR2 FQNEAQ (reference sequence). V lost 5 bases, J lost 4 bases, and 15 bases lay in between. The CDR3 covers 14 residues. Here the CDR3 DNA reads TGTGCCAGCAGCGATCGGGACGGGACTTACGAGCAGTACTTC. It encodes CASSDRDGTYEQYF.

The chain has TRBV18 and TRBJ2-1, with 8 bases identical to TRBD1. V lost 3 bases, J lost 5 bases, and 3 bases stayed unmatched. Germline V gene lookup returns CDR1 KGHSH and CDR2 LQKENI. The CDR3 extends over 14 amino acids. CDR3 coding DNA: TGTGCCAGCTCACCCAGGGGGCGGGACAATGAGCAGTTCTTC. Translated, it gives CASSPRGRDNEQFF. The full variable domain, completed using reference TRBV18 and TRBJ2-1, is NAGVMQNPRHLVRRRGQEARLRCSPMKGHSHVYWYRQLPEEGLKFMVYLQKENIIDESGMPKERFSAEFPKEGPSILRIQQVVRGDSAAYFCASSPRGRDNEQFFGPGTRLTVL.

This clone occurred once. The CDR3 bases are TGTGCCAGCGGCGGCGGGGCGTATGGCTACACCTTC. Translation gives CASGGGAYGYTF. V is TRBV28 and J is TRBJ1-2, with a tentative D call TRBD1 (5 bases). This CDR3 is 12 amino acids long. CDR1 is MDHEN and CDR2 is SYDVKM in the germline V gene. The ends were cut back, 8 bases at V and 5 bases at J, with 12 bases in the middle.

Only a few counts were recorded for this clone. This chain joins TRBV5-4 and TRBJ1-1; D gene ambiguous. This CDR3 has 13 amino acids. Trimming stripped 2 bases from V and 3 bases from J, with 8 bases between. Looked up from germline, CDR1 is SGHNT and CDR2 is YYREEE (reference sequence). In nucleotides, the CDR3 is TGTGCCAGCAGCTTCGGTGGTGACACTGAAGCTTTCTTT. This encodes CASSFGGDTEAFF. Looking up the rest from reference TRBV5-4 and TRBJ1-1 gives the full variable domain: ETGVTQSPTHLIKTRGQQVTLRCSSQSGHNTVSWYQQALGQGPQFIFQYYREEENGRGNFPPRFSGLQFPNYSSELNVNALELDDSALYLCASSFGGDTEAFFGQGTRLTVV.

The rearrangement uses TRBV12-3 or TRBV12-4 and TRBJ2-2; D not resolved. V lost 10 bases, J lost 3 bases, and 9 bases lay in between. The CDR3 sequence is 12 residues long. The CDR3 loop reads CAIKPYTGELFF. CDR3 sequence (DNA): TGTGCCATCAAGCCATACACCGGGGAGCTGTTTTTT.

This chain uses TRBV6-1 with TRBJ1-5; 10 bases are a match to TRBD1. This CDR3 is built from 20 residues. V trimming: 4 bases; J trimming: 3 bases; junction bases outside the gene matches: 18. The germline V gene has CDR1 MNHNS and CDR2 SASEGT. The CDR3 loop is CASSGPSYDRGLYDNQPQHF. The DNA for the CDR3 is TGTGCCAGCAGTGGACCCAGTTATGACAGGGGGCTTTATGACAATCAGCCCCAGCATTTT.

The chain is built from TRBV5-1 and TRBJ1-2; 11 nucleotides agree with TRBD1. With 3 bases clipped from V and 4 bases from J, the junction kept 2 bases outside the gene matches. Germline loops: CDR1 SGHRS, CDR2 YFSETQ. The CDR3 extends over 14 amino acids. The CDR3 here is CASSSGTGGYGYTF. In DNA, the CDR3 is TGCGCCAGCAGCTCCGGGACAGGGGGCTATGGCTACACCTTC.

The genes are TRBV7-9 and TRBJ2-3; 7 bases map to TRBD1. The CDR3 covers 16 residues. J was trimmed by 1 base and V by 5 bases; bases with no gene match: 9. Per the germline V gene, CDR1 is SEHNR and CDR2 is FQNEAQ (reference sequence). In DNA form, the CDR3 reads TGTGCCAGCAGCCTTCAGACAGGGCTTCGCACAGATACGCAGTATTTT. It encodes CASSLQTGLRTDTQYF.

Only one count was recorded for this clone. This sequence joins TRBV28 and TRBJ1-4, with no clear D. The germline gives CDR1 MDHEN, CDR2 SYDVKM. The V end was cut by 6 bases, the J end by 0 bases, with 14 bases between. This CDR3 has 16 residues. Written as DNA, the CDR3 is TGTGCCAGCAGCCTCGATCCCTCAGCAACTAATGAAAAACTGTTTTTT. Amino acids: CASSLDPSATNEKLFF.

CDR3 sequence: CASSSVGNQPQHF. CDR3 sequence (DNA): TGTGCCAGTAGTTCAGTGGGCAATCAGCCCCAGCATTTT. The genes are TRBV19 and TRBJ1-5; the D is unclear. Germline lookup yields CDR1 LNHDA and CDR2 SQIVND (reference sequence). Trimming took off 5 bases at V and 2 bases at J, with 7 bases between the two ends. There are 13 residues in the CDR3.

The gene calls are TRBV6-2 or TRBV6-3 and TRBJ2-1; the D gene is possibly TRBD2 (6 bases). The length of the CDR3 is 15 residues. CDR1 MNHEY and CDR2 SVGEGT come from the germline V gene. Trimming stripped 6 bases from V and 0 bases from J, with 12 bases between. The CDR3 here is CASSRASVSYNEQFF. The CDR3 region has the DNA TGTGCCAGCAGCCGGGCTAGCGTCTCCTACAATGAGCAGTTCTTC.

The V gene is TRBV28, the J gene TRBJ2-7; possibly TRBD1 for D (5 bases). This CDR3 has 17 amino acids. In germline, CDR1 is MDHEN, CDR2 SYDVKM. Trimming stripped 2 bases from V and 3 bases from J, with 20 bases between. As DNA, the CDR3 is TGTGCCAGCAGTTTAGGTCGATACGGACAACCCGACTACGAGCAGTACTTC. Its protein product is CASSLGRYGQPDYEQYF.

The chain links TRBV5-8 to TRBJ1-4; 9 nucleotides match TRBD1. This CDR3 has 15 amino acids. CDR1 and CDR2 (germline): SGHTS, YDEGEE. Trimming at V came to 0 bases and at J to 7 bases, leaving 4 bases not matched to a gene. The CDR3 region is CASSLGTGVVEKLFF. The CDR3 bases are TGTGCCAGCAGCTTGGGGACAGGGGTTGTTGAAAAACTGTTTTTT.

The J gene is TRBJ1-1, the V gene TRBV9; D possibly corresponds to TRBD1 (6 bases). The V gene lost 3 bases and the J gene lost 0 bases, with 9 bases spanning the gap. Looked up from germline, CDR1 is SGDLS and CDR2 is YYNGEE. The CDR3 is 14 amino acids. For the CDR3, the DNA is TGTGCCAGCAGCGCCAGGGGTGTGAACACTGAAGCTTTCTTT. This encodes CASSARGVNTEAFF.

This chain joins TRBV15 and TRBJ2-1, with 7 bases identical to TRBD2. V was clipped by 0 bases and J by 5 bases; unmatched bases: 13. CDR1 LNHNV and CDR2 YYDKDF come from the germline V gene (reference sequence). The CDR3 consists of 18 residues. CDR3 coding DNA: TGTGCCACCAGCAGAGATCAGCCCAGCGGGGCTCCCCACAATGAGCAGTTCTTC. Its translation is CATSRDQPSGAPHNEQFF.

The chain uses TRBV4-3 and TRBJ2-2, with D possibly matching TRBD2 (6 bases). V gave up 1 base and J gave up 0 bases, with 9 bases separating them. The CDR3 consists of 16 residues. Germline CDR1 is LGHNA and CDR2 is YSLEER. DNA for the CDR3: TGCGCCAGCAGCCAAGGTAGCGGAGCGAACACCGGGGAGCTGTTTTTT. It specifies CASSQGSGANTGELFF.

CDR3 sequence reads: CASGYRERTEAFF. As DNA, the CDR3 is TGTGCCAGCGGATACAGGGAGAGGACTGAAGCTTTCTTT. The chain carries TRBV27 and TRBJ1-1, with D maybe TRBD1 (6 bases). This CDR3 spans 13 amino acids. Germline loops: CDR1 MNHEY, CDR2 SMNVEV (reference sequence). The V gene lost 8 bases and the J gene lost 5 bases, with 15 bases spanning the gap.

The rearrangement uses TRBV5-1 and TRBJ1-4; D is unclear. Germline V gene data show CDR1 as SGHRS and CDR2 as YFSETQ. The CDR3 covers 16 residues. The germline V and J ends were trimmed by 5 bases and 0 bases, with 14 bases remaining between them. The CDR3 sequence is CASSTMGRATNEKLFF. In DNA form, the CDR3 reads TGCGCCAGCAGTACTATGGGGAGGGCAACTAATGAAAAACTGTTTTTT.

The chain carries TRBV28 and TRBJ2-7, with unresolved D. In germline, CDR1 is MDHEN, CDR2 SYDVKM. There are 15 residues in the CDR3. Trimming removed 3 bases at V and 1 base at J, with 13 bases between. CDR3 nucleotides: TGTGCCAGCAGTTTGCGAGGCTCTACGTCCTACGAGCAGTACTTC. This codes for CASSLRGSTSYEQYF.

CDR3 in amino acids: CASSRNFGTGGDITNEKLFF. CDR3 DNA sequence: TGCGCCAGCAGCCGGAACTTCGGGACAGGGGGTGATATAACTAATGAAAAACTGTTTTTT. This sequence joins TRBV4-3 and TRBJ1-4; 11 bases line up with TRBD1. This CDR3 region has 20 residues. With V trimmed by 4 bases and J by 1 base, 14 bases remained unmatched. Germline CDR1 and CDR2: LGHNA and YSLEER.